A single sample is the source of the 29 T cell receptor beta chains below, sequenced in a study of cytomegalovirus exposure and HLA in healthy donors. Use of 60 Vbeta and 13 Jbeta primers characterized the PCR. Method: immunoSEQ multiplex PCR; TCRdb's copy keeps in-frame clones and lacks some. Of roughly 200,000 clones in the sample, roughly 68% are singletons; the top ten hold 2.6%. The sample was PBMCs. The receptors stem from a man between 35 and 55 years old in good health and CMV-seropositive.

There are a few counts of this clone. This chain joins TRBV27 and TRBJ1-6, with D tentatively TRBD1 (6 bases). The CDR3 runs to 14 residues. Between the trimmed V and J ends, which lost 6 bases and 7 bases, there was a span of 13 bases. Germline V gene lookup returns CDR1 MNHEY and CDR2 SMNVEV (reference sequence). CDR3 in amino acids: CASSLDRLNSPLHF. The CDR3 DNA is TGTGCCAGCAGCCTGGACAGACTAAATTCACCCCTCCACTTT.

This clone was counted between two and nine times. The chain uses TRBV4-1 and TRBJ1-2; TRBD1 might be the D (5 bases). Germline V CDR1 and CDR2: MGHRA, YSYEKL. V dropped 3 bases and J dropped 3 bases, with 14 bases sitting between them. The CDR3 is 15 amino acids. The CDR3, as DNA: TGCGCCAGCAGCCAGTCCGGGGGGAGGGACTATGGCTACACCTTC. Translated: CASSQSGGRDYGYTF.

This clone was seen only a few times. V gene TRBV6-5 combines with J gene TRBJ2-5, with 7 bases identical to TRBD1. CDR1 is MNHEY, CDR2 SVGAGI, per germline. The CDR3 sequence is 13 residues long. After removal of 7 bases from V and 2 bases from J, the junction contained 4 bases not matched to a gene. DNA for the CDR3: TGTGCCAGCAAGGAGACAGGGCAAGAGACCCAGTACTTC. Residues: CASKETGQETQYF.

The V call is TRBV7-9, the J call TRBJ2-1; TRBD1 matches at 9 bases. The V segment lost 3 bases and the J segment 5 bases; nucleotides outside the gene matches: 11. CDR3 length: 17 residues. Germline V gives CDR1 SEHNR, CDR2 FQNEAQ (reference sequence). The CDR3 sequence is CASSFLDRDRANNEQFF. The CDR3 DNA is TGTGCCAGCAGCTTTCTTGACCGGGACAGGGCGAACAATGAGCAGTTCTTC.

The chain couples TRBV6-5 to TRBJ2-7, with 8 bases identical to TRBD1. CDR3 length: 14 amino acids. Germline CDR1 reads MNHEY; CDR2 reads SVGAGI. V was clipped by 6 bases and J by 5 bases; unmatched bases: 9. The CDR3 region is CASSLTGGNHEQYF. Here the CDR3 DNA reads TGTGCCAGCAGCCTTACAGGGGGTAACCACGAGCAGTACTTC.

This clone has a handful of counts. The chain combines TRBV7-9 with TRBJ2-7; D is perhaps TRBD2 (5 bases). Germline V lookup: CDR1 SEHNR, CDR2 FQNEAQ (reference sequence). The V and J ends lost 8 bases and 0 bases respectively, with 20 bases between them. The CDR3 consists of 16 residues. The CDR3 reads CASDAYKPGSSYEQYF. In DNA form, the CDR3 reads TGTGCCAGCGACGCCTACAAACCGGGATCCTCCTACGAGCAGTACTTC.

This chain links TRBV5-6 with TRBJ1-1, with a weak D call TRBD1 (6 bases). The CDR3 loop spans 14 amino acids. The V end lost 4 bases, the J end lost 1 base, and 11 bases lay between the germline ends. The V gene's germline CDR1 is SGHDT and CDR2 YYEEEE. The CDR3 DNA reads as TGTGCCAGCAGCCCGGGACATCCGAACACTGAAGCTTTCTTT. It is translated as CASSPGHPNTEAFF.

The rearrangement uses TRBV10-3 and TRBJ1-1, with 7 bases lining up with TRBD1. Looked up from germline, CDR1 is ENHRY and CDR2 is SYGVKD. J lost 7 bases, V lost 3 bases, and 14 bases had no gene match. The CDR3 is made up of 16 amino acids. The CDR3 DNA is TGTGCCATCAGTGAATCTTCTTGGGACAGACCCTATGAAGCTTTCTTT. It translates to CAISESSWDRPYEAFF.

This rearrangement joins TRBV6-1 to TRBJ2-7; D possibly corresponds to TRBD1 (7 bases). Germline V gene data show CDR1 as MNHNS and CDR2 as SASEGT. Trimming removed 2 bases from V and 3 bases from J, with 20 bases in between. The CDR3 extends over 17 amino acids. The CDR3 nucleotides are TGTGCCAGCAGTGAACAAGGTGGGAGGACAGGAGACTACGAGCAGTACTTC. As protein: CASSEQGGRTGDYEQYF.

This clone was picked up one time. This rearrangement joins TRBV7-9 to TRBJ2-1, with 14 bases that match TRBD2. This CDR3 has 16 residues. Germline V gives CDR1 SEHNR, CDR2 FQNEAQ (reference sequence). Losses at the gene ends were 5 bases for V and 7 bases for J; bases not matched to a gene: 7. The DNA of the CDR3 is TGTGCCAGCAGCCATACGACTAGCGGGGGGGCTAATGAGCAGTTCTTC. This sequence encodes CASSHTTSGGANEQFF.

The rearrangement links TRBV27 to TRBJ2-1, with 7 bases identical to TRBD2. Germline lookup yields CDR1 MNHEY and CDR2 SMNVEV (reference sequence). V was clipped by 8 bases and J by 10 bases; unmatched bases: 5. The CDR3 covers 11 residues. The CDR3 DNA reads as TGTGCCAGCTCCAACGGGGGGGAGCAGTTCTTC. The encoded protein is CASSNGGEQFF.

This chain links TRBV4-1 with TRBJ1-5; weak D call: TRBD1 (6 bases). CDR1 and CDR2 (germline): MGHRA, YSYEKL. The CDR3 extends over 13 amino acids. V gave up 1 base and J gave up 6 bases, with 7 bases separating them. The CDR3 DNA follows: TGCGCCAGCAGCCAAGGGACAGTTCAGCCCCAGCATTTT. Translating gives CASSQGTVQPQHF.

This clone occurred once. Here the CDR3 DNA reads TGTGCCAGCAGTGTTCACAGGGGGCGCCCCTACGAGCAGTACTTC. Translating gives CASSVHRGRPYEQYF. V gene TRBV27 combines with J gene TRBJ2-7, with 9 nucleotides matching TRBD1. Germline loops: CDR1 MNHEY, CDR2 SMNVEV (reference sequence). V was pared by 5 bases and J by 2 bases, with 7 bases of the junction left unmatched. The CDR3 extends over 15 amino acids.

The CDR3 sequence: CASSVGGTGTGEQFF. For the CDR3, the DNA is TGTGCCAGCAGCGTAGGAGGGACAGGTACCGGTGAGCAGTTCTTC. J is TRBJ2-1 and V is TRBV9, with 8 bases identical to TRBD1. The CDR3 has 15 residues. V lost 0 bases and J lost 9; bases outside the gene matches: 8. Germline-derived CDR1 and CDR2 are SGDLS and YYNGEE.

V usage is TRBV29-1 and J usage is TRBJ1-3; D is uncertain. The germline V and J ends were trimmed by 4 bases and 3 bases, with 10 bases remaining between them. The CDR3 runs to 13 residues. In germline, CDR1 is SQVTM, CDR2 ANQGSEA. CDR3 nucleotide sequence: TGCAGCGTTGTTCCCGGAGATGGAAACACCATATATTTT. It is translated as CSVVPGDGNTIYF.

This chain connects TRBV19 to TRBJ1-5; a weak D match, TRBD1 (6 bases). Germline V gives CDR1 LNHDA, CDR2 SQIVND (reference sequence). V shed 2 bases and J shed 1 base, with 9 bases lying between them. The CDR3 has 15 residues. The CDR3 reads CASSIQGSSNQPQHF. DNA of the CDR3: TGTGCCAGTAGTATACAGGGGTCAAGCAATCAGCCCCAGCATTTT.

This sequence joins TRBV10-3 and TRBJ1-2; unclear D gene. The CDR3 has 15 amino acids. Germline CDR1 is ENHRY and CDR2 is SYGVKD. The V and J ends lost 3 bases and 4 bases respectively, with 15 bases between them. The CDR3 coding sequence is TGTGCCATCAGTGAACAGCGGTCGCTTGGCTATGGCTACACCTTC. This gives the protein CAISEQRSLGYGYTF.

The genes are TRBV5-1 and TRBJ2-1; tentatively, D is TRBD2 (6 bases). V lost 3 bases and J lost 8, with 18 bases in between. From germline, CDR1 is SGHRS and CDR2 YFSETQ. The CDR3 contains 15 residues. This chain's CDR3 is CASSSIAGLGDEQFF. DNA of the CDR3: TGCGCCAGCAGCTCAATTGCGGGGCTAGGGGATGAGCAGTTCTTC.

This clone was counted a few times. The rearrangement uses TRBV7-9 and TRBJ2-7, with a weak D call TRBD2 (6 bases). V shed 7 bases and J shed 0 bases, with 13 bases lying between them. This CDR3 is 14 amino acids long. CDR1 and CDR2 (germline): SEHNR, FQNEAQ (reference sequence). The CDR3 is CASTRSGSSYEQYF. Here the CDR3 DNA reads TGTGCCAGCACCAGGAGCGGGTCCTCCTACGAGCAGTACTTC. Full variable domain (missing parts from reference TRBV7-9 and TRBJ2-7): DTGVSQNPRHKITKRGQNVTFRCDPISEHNRLYWYRQTLGQGPEFLTYFQNEAQLEKSRLLSDRFSAERPKGSFSTLEIQRTEQGDSAMYLCASTRSGSSYEQYFGPGTRLTVT.

V is TRBV6-5 and J is TRBJ1-6; D is perhaps TRBD1 (5 bases). V was trimmed by 3 bases and J by 6 bases, leaving 12 bases between them. This CDR3 spans 15 amino acids. Germline V gene sequence: CDR1 MNHEY, CDR2 SVGAGI. The CDR3 coding sequence is TGTGCCAGCAGTTATGTGCAGGGCCCTAATTCACCCCTCCACTTT. Translating it yields CASSYVQGPNSPLHF.

The chain is built from TRBV4-2 and TRBJ2-7, with 12 bases lining up with TRBD2. Unmatched junction bases numbered 6, after V lost 4 bases and J lost 5 bases. Germline V CDR1 and CDR2: LGHNA, YNFKEQ. This CDR3 has 15 residues. CDR3 amino acids: CASSPLAGGLDEQYF. The DNA for the CDR3 is TGTGCCAGCAGCCCTCTAGCGGGGGGGCTGGACGAGCAGTACTTC.

J is TRBJ1-2 and V is TRBV18; D may be TRBD1 (6 bases). The V and J ends lost 3 bases and 6 bases respectively, with 14 bases between them. CDR3 length: 14 residues. In germline, CDR1 is KGHSH, CDR2 LQKENI. In DNA form, the CDR3 reads TGTGCCAGCTCACCCCCTCAGGGGCAGCATGGCTACACCTTC. Its translation is CASSPPQGQHGYTF.

A word on this clone: One junction end disagrees with the germline gene, perhaps due to a read error. The chain recombines TRBV5-1 with TRBJ1-1; D may be TRBD1 (5 bases). The CDR3 extends over 14 amino acids. Germline lookup yields CDR1 SGHRS and CDR2 YFSETQ. The CDR3 nucleotides read TGCGCCAGCACCTTGACGGGGGTGAACACTGAAGCTTTCTTT. This codes for CASTLTGVNTEAFF.

The genes are TRBV29-1 and TRBJ2-3, with 8 bases that match TRBD1. The trim removed 6 bases at V and 1 base at J, leaving 6 bases unmatched. This CDR3 region has 14 residues. The germline V gene encodes CDR1 SQVTM and CDR2 ANQGSEA. CDR3 protein: CSVGKDRGTDTQYF. CDR3 DNA sequence: TGCAGCGTGGGAAAGGACAGGGGCACAGATACGCAGTATTTT.

The chain joins TRBV11-2 to TRBJ1-4, with D hard to call. This CDR3 has 14 amino acids. The V end was cut by 1 base, the J end by 10 bases, with 13 bases between. Looked up from germline, CDR1 is SGHAT and CDR2 is FQNNGV. The CDR3 here is CASSLGQTTGKLFF. For the CDR3, the DNA is TGTGCCAGCAGCTTAGGCCAAACGACGGGAAAACTGTTTTTT.

This clone has only one observation. The chain uses TRBV5-8 and TRBJ2-7; a possible D gene is TRBD1 (5 bases). Trimming took off 0 bases at V and 3 bases at J, with 13 bases between the two ends. CDR1 is SGHTS, CDR2 YDEGEE, per germline. The CDR3 spans 15 residues. CDR3 DNA: TGTGCCAGCAGCTTGGTAGGGGCATTCGGCTACGAGCAGTACTTC. Translation: CASSLVGAFGYEQYF.

In its sample, this clone was seen once. J is TRBJ1-5 and V is TRBV11-3; perhaps TRBD1 as D (6 bases). This CDR3 has 19 residues. Trimming removed 3 bases from V and 7 bases from J, with 28 bases in between. Germline loops: CDR1 SGHNT, CDR2 YENEEA. CDR3 coding DNA: TGTGCCAGCAGCTTTAGATCCAGCCACCGGGGGGGCGCTGAACAGCCCCAGCATTTT. This codes for CASSFRSSHRGGAEQPQHF.

The rearrangement links TRBV4-2 to TRBJ1-1; 8 bases are a match to TRBD1. The CDR3 has 14 residues. V trimming: 3 bases; J trimming: 5 bases; junction bases outside the gene matches: 5. The germline V gene has CDR1 LGHNA and CDR2 YNFKEQ. The CDR3 DNA sequence: TGTGCCAGCAGCCAGGGCAGGGGGCAAACTGAAGCTTTCTTT. It translates to CASSQGRGQTEAFF.

To note about this clone: One junction end disagrees with the germline gene, perhaps due to a read error. The chain recombines TRBV7-9 with TRBJ2-7; 8 bases agree with TRBD2. This CDR3 spans 14 amino acids. Germline CDR1 SEHNR, CDR2 FQNEAQ (reference sequence). Here the CDR3 reads CSSSFGGASYEQYF. The CDR3 bases are TGTTCCAGCAGCTTCGGGGGGGCGTCCTACGAGCAGTACTTC.